The 12 T cell receptor beta chains below were found in one sample sequenced in a study of blood T cell repertoires in COVID-19 (dated by TCRdb to the early 2020s). The protocol used for the library was the immunoSEQ multiplex PCR assay. TCRdb mirrors the immuneACCESS table, restricted to in-frame sequences. Some clones are absent from its copies; in checked studies, under half trace to an unresolved V gene, and the reason for the others is unknown. This sample is represented by around 450,000 clones; roughly 88% of them were singletons. The leading ten clones occupy 0.6% to 0.7% of the sample. Sequencing was carried out using PBMCs or T cells enriched from blood (not recorded which). The receptors derive from a man younger than 35 who had recovered from COVID-19.

This chain uses TRBV9 with TRBJ2-7; 9 bases line up with TRBD1. The CDR3 is 15 residues long. CDR1 is SGDLS and CDR2 is YYNGEE in the germline V gene. Trimming removed 4 bases from V and 3 bases from J; junction bases left unmatched: 8. The CDR3, as DNA: TGTGCCAGCAGCCCCGGCACAGGGGGCATCTACGAGCAGTACTTC. This gives the protein CASSPGTGGIYEQYF.

The chain carries TRBV11-3 and TRBJ1-2; 9 bases match TRBD1. J lost 8 bases, V lost 5 bases, and 9 bases had no gene match. Germline CDR1 SGHNT, CDR2 YENEEA. The CDR3 length is 14 residues. For the CDR3, the DNA is TGTGCCAGCAGCGACAACCGGGACAGGGAAGGCTACACCTTC. Translation gives CASSDNRDREGYTF.

The chain carries TRBV4-2 and TRBJ1-1; 7 positions agree with TRBD1. The CDR3 covers 15 residues. V dropped 3 bases and J dropped 3; count of bases not matched to a gene: 7. CDR1 and CDR2 (germline): LGHNA, YNFKEQ. In DNA, the CDR3 is TGTGCCAGCAGCCAGGTGGGGACAGTAGACACTGAAGCTTTCTTT. Translating it yields CASSQVGTVDTEAFF.

The chain carries TRBV5-1 and TRBJ2-2; 7 bases are a match to TRBD1. With V trimmed by 3 bases and J by 2 bases, 16 bases remained unmatched. Germline assignment: CDR1 SGHRS and CDR2 YFSETQ. The CDR3 contains 19 residues. CDR3 sequence (DNA): TGCGCCAGCAGCTCGCTACTCGACAGGGACGGGCCTAACACCGGGGAGCTGTTTTTT. Protein product: CASSSLLDRDGPNTGELFF.

The chain employs TRBV9 and TRBJ1-2; TRBD1 might be the D (6 bases). The CDR3 loop spans 14 amino acids. In germline, CDR1 is SGDLS, CDR2 YYNGEE. V was clipped by 3 bases and J by 7 bases, with 16 bases between them. The CDR3 DNA reads as TGTGCCAGCAGCGCTACCTTACAGGGAAGTGGCTACACCTTC. It is translated as CASSATLQGSGYTF.

The genes are TRBV5-5 and TRBJ2-7, with D possibly TRBD1 on 6 matching bases. Germline CDR1 SGHKS, CDR2 YYEKEE (reference sequence). The CDR3 covers 15 residues. V was clipped by 3 bases and J by 5 bases, with 18 bases between them. CDR3 in DNA: TGTGCCAGCAGCTCCCGGTGGGGGACACGCCACGAGCAGTACTTC. This encodes CASSSRWGTRHEQYF.

The chain employs TRBV4-1 and TRBJ2-3, with TRBD2 identical over 10 bases. The germline CDR1 and CDR2 sequences are MGHRA and YSYEKL. This CDR3 spans 17 amino acids. V was clipped by 1 base and J by 1 base; unmatched bases: 5. Here the CDR3 DNA reads TGCGCCAGCAGCCAAGGGCGTACTAGCGGGGGCACAGATACGCAGTATTTT. The encoded protein is CASSQGRTSGGTDTQYF.

The chain has TRBV18 and TRBJ1-3, with 8 positions matching TRBD1. This CDR3 has 16 residues. Germline trimming cut 3 bases from V and 0 bases from J; bases unmatched to any gene: 4. Looked up from germline, CDR1 is KGHSH and CDR2 is LQKENI. The CDR3 bases are TGTGCCAGCTCACCTTACGGACAGGGCTCTGGAAACACCATATATTTT. Encoded protein: CASSPYGQGSGNTIYF.

The chain has TRBV7-9 and TRBJ1-6; tentative D call: TRBD1 (5 bases). The germline gives CDR1 SEHNR, CDR2 FQNEAQ (reference sequence). V was cut by 4 bases and J by 7 bases, with 14 bases left in between. The CDR3 consists of 15 residues. This chain's CDR3 is CASSYAGSVNSPLHF. For the CDR3, the DNA is TGTGCCAGCAGCTACGCAGGGTCTGTAAATTCACCCCTCCACTTT.

This rearrangement joins TRBV6-5 to TRBJ2-3; D is undetermined. CDR1 and CDR2 (germline): MNHEY, SVGAGI. The CDR3 consists of 15 residues. Trimming took off 0 bases at V and 4 bases at J, with 11 bases between the two ends. Written as DNA, the CDR3 is TGTGCCAGCAGTTACTCGAAGGCGGTGGCAGATACGCAGTATTTT. This translates into CASSYSKAVADTQYF.

The chain uses TRBV24-1 and TRBJ2-1; TRBD2 agrees at 8 bases. This CDR3 has 16 residues. V lost 4 bases to trimming and J lost 8 bases; unmatched junction nucleotides: 12. Germline CDR1 and CDR2: KGHDR and SFDVKD. The CDR3 sequence is CATSDPIAGFGDEQFF. The CDR3 DNA sequence: TGTGCCACCAGTGACCCCATAGCGGGATTTGGGGATGAGCAGTTCTTC.

The chain has TRBV5-1 and TRBJ2-1, with 9 nucleotides matching TRBD2. The CDR3 covers 15 residues. Germline values: CDR1 SGHRS, CDR2 YFSETQ. Losses at the gene ends were 0 bases for V and 11 bases for J; bases not matched to a gene: 9. Here the CDR3 reads CASSLEASGIAQQFF. The CDR3 DNA follows: TGCGCCAGCAGCTTGGAGGCTAGCGGGATCGCCCAGCAGTTCTTC.